This TCR beta chain was observed in a study of prognosis after radiotherapy for stage I lung cancer. Study-level information: The biologically effective dose of the SBRT radiotherapy was at least 100 Gy, given over 3 to 5 fractions. The study, taken as a whole, reports: Some TCR clones were expanded. Whether these clones were tumor-specific was not determined.

Genomic DNA provided the template from which TCR beta CDR3 was amplified by two-round multiplex PCR. Gene-specific primers for each TRBV and TRBJ gene drove first-round PCR. TCRdb re-called the multiplex PCR reads with MiXCR, one entry per CDR3 protein. Altogether 30,000 to 40,000 distinct CDR3 sequences are present, 32% being singletons, with the ten largest covering 25% to 30%. About this clonotype: Its matching antigen is unknown.

CDR3 size: 14 residues. V was cut by 0 bases and J by 4 bases, with 10 bases left in between. Germline CDR1 MNHEY, CDR2 SMNVEV (reference sequence). Assessment by CT and PET/CT found all patients node-negative, and none had prior chemotherapy, radiotherapy or other malignancies. V is TRBV27 and J is TRBJ2-7; D is unresolved. This sample comprised PBMCs, obtained before or after stereotactic body radiation therapy (not recorded which). This TCR was recovered from a donor over 45 with non-small cell lung cancer. CDR3 sequence: CASSLSASGYEQYF. The CDR3 coding sequence is TGTGCCAGCAGTTTATCAGCAAGTGGGTACGAGCAGTACTTC.